These T cell receptor beta chains were read from a single sample in a study of CD8 T cells in Susac syndrome. TCRdb used MiXCR to reprocess the immunoSEQ multiplex PCR reads, holding one entry per CDR3 protein. The sample includes about 180,000 distinct CDR3 sequences, 85% to 95% of them seen just once. Sequencing was done on a sample of CD4+ T cells from PBMCs. These receptors came from a human donor with Susac syndrome. Each CDR3 is given with its conserved first and last residue. Each record gives: J gene, clone size, D gene, V gene, CDR3 DNA, CDR3 protein. A D gene is named only where the DNA matches it firmly. Rows may omit the clone size; those that give it use once, few, many or a size class.

j_gene: TRBJ2-1
abundance: NA
d_gene: NA
v_gene: TRBV3-1
CDR3nt: TGTGCCAGCAGCCAACAGCGGACCCCTGAGAGGAATGAGCAGTTCTTC
CDR3aa: CASSQQRTPERNEQFF

j_gene: TRBJ1-4
abundance: NA
d_gene: NA
v_gene: TRBV18
CDR3nt: TGTGCCAGCTCACCACCGGGCAGGGGAGATGAAAAACTGTTTTTT
CDR3aa: CASSPPGRGDEKLFF

j_gene: TRBJ1-5
abundance: NA
d_gene: NA
v_gene: TRBV2
CDR3nt: TGTGCCAGCATGGAGGGGTTTAATCAGCCCCAGCATTTT
CDR3aa: CASMEGFNQPQHF

j_gene: TRBJ1-2
abundance: NA
d_gene: NA
v_gene: TRBV28
CDR3nt: TGTGCCAGCAGTTTACGACAGCTTGGCTACACCTTC
CDR3aa: CASSLRQLGYTF

j_gene: TRBJ1-2
abundance: once
d_gene: NA
v_gene: TRBV14
CDR3nt: TGTGCCAGCAGCCCCCTCGGGTGGGGAAACTATGGCTACACCTTC
CDR3aa: CASSPLGWGNYGYTF

j_gene: TRBJ2-3
abundance: NA
d_gene: TRBD1
v_gene: TRBV24-1
CDR3nt: TGTGCCACCAGTGATCCACAGGGGGGAGGTGGCACAGATACGCAGTATTTT
CDR3aa: CATSDPQGGGGTDTQYF

j_gene: TRBJ2-1
abundance: NA
d_gene: TRBD1
v_gene: TRBV20-1
CDR3nt: TGCAGTGCCACCGGGACAGGGCCAAATGAGCAGTTCTTC
CDR3aa: CSATGTGPNEQFF

j_gene: TRBJ2-3
abundance: NA
d_gene: TRBD1
v_gene: TRBV5-8
CDR3nt: TGTGCCAGCAGCAGAATCTTCGGGACAGGGGATGATACGCAGTATTTT
CDR3aa: CASSRIFGTGDDTQYF

j_gene: TRBJ2-7
abundance: NA
d_gene: NA
v_gene: TRBV20-1
CDR3nt: TGCAGTGCTGCCGGGACTTTCTACGAGCAGTACTTC
CDR3aa: CSAAGTFYEQYF

j_gene: TRBJ2-3
abundance: NA
d_gene: NA
v_gene: TRBV6-2/TRBV6-3
CDR3nt: TGTGCCAGCAGTTACCCCCTTAAGGGAACCCTCACAGATACGCAGTATTTT
CDR3aa: CASSYPLKGTLTDTQYF

j_gene: TRBJ2-3
abundance: once
d_gene: TRBD1
v_gene: TRBV18
CDR3nt: TGTGCCAGCTCACCAGGGGGACAGCACACAGATACGCAGTATTTT
CDR3aa: CASSPGGQHTDTQYF

j_gene: TRBJ1-4
abundance: NA
d_gene: TRBD1
v_gene: TRBV18
CDR3nt: TGTGCCAGCTCACCACCGGGGAACAGGGGTGAAAAACTGTTTTTT
CDR3aa: CASSPPGNRGEKLFF

j_gene: TRBJ2-1
abundance: once
d_gene: NA
v_gene: TRBV19
CDR3nt: TGTGCCAGTAGTATACGGGGGCTATCTGGGGGCTCTGCGCAGTTCTTC
CDR3aa: CASSIRGLSGGSAQFF

j_gene: TRBJ2-2
abundance: once
d_gene: NA
v_gene: TRBV6-7
CDR3nt: TGTGCCAGCAGTTACTCGAGGCAGGTCGGTAGCGGGGAGCTGTTTTTT
CDR3aa: CASSYSRQVGSGELFF

j_gene: TRBJ1-1
abundance: NA
d_gene: TRBD1
v_gene: TRBV19
CDR3nt: TGTGCCAGTAGTATTACAGGGGTGAACACTGAAGCTTTCTTT
CDR3aa: CASSITGVNTEAFF

j_gene: TRBJ1-1
abundance: once
d_gene: NA
v_gene: TRBV5-1
CDR3nt: TGCGCCAGCAGCCTCGGACAGAAAATTTCCATGAACACTGAAGCTTTCTTT
CDR3aa: CASSLGQKISMNTEAFF

j_gene: TRBJ2-5
abundance: NA
d_gene: NA
v_gene: TRBV29-1
CDR3nt: TGCAGCGTTCGGGGGCGGAAGGAGACCCAGTACTTC
CDR3aa: CSVRGRKETQYF

j_gene: TRBJ2-1
abundance: few
d_gene: NA
v_gene: TRBV14
CDR3nt: TGTGCCAGCAGCCAAGATTGGCAGGGAGGCAATGAGCAGTTCTTC
CDR3aa: CASSQDWQGGNEQFF

j_gene: TRBJ2-4
abundance: NA
d_gene: TRBD2
v_gene: TRBV20-1
CDR3nt: TGCAGTGCTGTCACGTATGGTCTAGCGGAGCTAGCCAAAAACATTCAGTACTTC
CDR3aa: CSAVTYGLAELAKNIQYF

j_gene: TRBJ2-7
abundance: once
d_gene: NA
v_gene: TRBV24-1
CDR3nt: TGTGCCACCAGTGATTTGGGACCGGGGCAGTACTTC
CDR3aa: CATSDLGPGQYF

j_gene: TRBJ2-7
abundance: NA
d_gene: TRBD1
v_gene: TRBV12-3/TRBV12-4
CDR3nt: TGTGCCAGCAGTTTCCGGGACAGGGGGCAAGAGTACTTC
CDR3aa: CASSFRDRGQEYF

j_gene: TRBJ1-2
abundance: NA
d_gene: TRBD1
v_gene: TRBV20-1
CDR3nt: TGCAGTGCTAGGGGACAGGGCTTCTATGGCTACACCTTC
CDR3aa: CSARGQGFYGYTF

j_gene: TRBJ1-2
abundance: NA
d_gene: NA
v_gene: TRBV5-8
CDR3nt: TGTGCCAGCAGCTCCAGGGTTTTCCGCGGCTACACCTTC
CDR3aa: CASSSRVFRGYTF

j_gene: TRBJ1-1
abundance: NA
d_gene: NA
v_gene: TRBV4-1
CDR3nt: TGCGCCAGCAGCCAAGATCGAATCGGCAGGGAGAAAGCTTTCTTT
CDR3aa: CASSQDRIGREKAFF

j_gene: TRBJ2-7
abundance: NA
d_gene: NA
v_gene: TRBV15
CDR3nt: TGTGCCACCAGCAGAGATACGGTAGTTTACGAGCAGTACTTC
CDR3aa: CATSRDTVVYEQYF

j_gene: TRBJ2-3
abundance: NA
d_gene: TRBD2
v_gene: TRBV20-1
CDR3nt: TGCAGTGCTTGGACTAGCGGGAGGACAGATACGCAGTATTTT
CDR3aa: CSAWTSGRTDTQYF

j_gene: TRBJ2-1
abundance: NA
d_gene: TRBD1
v_gene: TRBV7-8
CDR3nt: TGTGCCAGCAGCTCAGGGACAGTCAATGAGCAGTTCTTC
CDR3aa: CASSSGTVNEQFF

j_gene: TRBJ2-1
abundance: NA
d_gene: TRBD2
v_gene: TRBV7-8
CDR3nt: TGTGCCAGCAGCTTAATGCTAGCGGGAGTGGGTGAGCAGTTCTTC
CDR3aa: CASSLMLAGVGEQFF

j_gene: TRBJ2-1
abundance: once
d_gene: TRBD2
v_gene: TRBV29-1
CDR3nt: TGCAGCGTCTTAGGGACTAGCGGGAGGGCAGAACAGTTCTTC
CDR3aa: CSVLGTSGRAEQFF

j_gene: TRBJ1-1
abundance: NA
d_gene: NA
v_gene: TRBV7-2
CDR3nt: TGTGCCAGCAGCCCAATCTGGGGAGGCACTGAAGCTTTCTTT
CDR3aa: CASSPIWGGTEAFF

j_gene: TRBJ1-1
abundance: NA
d_gene: TRBD1
v_gene: TRBV28
CDR3nt: TGTGCCACTGAAACGGGACAGGGGGTAGCTTTCTTT
CDR3aa: CATETGQGVAFF

j_gene: TRBJ2-3
abundance: NA
d_gene: TRBD1
v_gene: TRBV29-1
CDR3nt: TGCAGCGTTGCCGGGACAGGCCATGCCCGGGGGCACACAGATACGCAGTATTTT
CDR3aa: CSVAGTGHARGHTDTQYF

j_gene: TRBJ2-7
abundance: NA
d_gene: NA
v_gene: TRBV5-1
CDR3nt: TGCGCCAGCAGCTTGGGGTCAGGGGCGAGCGGTGAGCAGTACTTC
CDR3aa: CASSLGSGASGEQYF

j_gene: TRBJ2-3
abundance: NA
d_gene: NA
v_gene: TRBV28
CDR3nt: TGTGCCAGCACCCCTTATGGCGGGACGTGGCGGGGTACGCAGTATTTT
CDR3aa: CASTPYGGTWRGTQYF

j_gene: TRBJ1-1
abundance: NA
d_gene: NA
v_gene: TRBV19
CDR3nt: TGTGCCAGTAGTGGAGGGCCAATGAACACTGAAGCTTTCTTT
CDR3aa: CASSGGPMNTEAFF

j_gene: TRBJ1-5
abundance: NA
d_gene: NA
v_gene: TRBV2
CDR3nt: TGTGCCAGCAGTGACCGGGGGTTGGGTCAGCCCCAGCATTTT
CDR3aa: CASSDRGLGQPQHF

j_gene: TRBJ1-2
abundance: NA
d_gene: NA
v_gene: TRBV6-6
CDR3nt: TGTGCCAGCAGTCGAGGGACGGAGGTGGGCTACACCTTC
CDR3aa: CASSRGTEVGYTF

j_gene: TRBJ1-2
abundance: NA
d_gene: TRBD1
v_gene: TRBV12-3/TRBV12-4
CDR3nt: TGTGCCAGCAGGTTGACAGGGGGCAGCTATGGCTACACCTTC
CDR3aa: CASRLTGGSYGYTF

j_gene: TRBJ1-1
abundance: NA
d_gene: TRBD1
v_gene: TRBV12-5
CDR3nt: TGTGCTAGTGGTTTGGTACAACCTCCGGGACAGGGGGGGACTGAAGCTTTCTTT
CDR3aa: CASGLVQPPGQGGTEAFF

j_gene: TRBJ2-1
abundance: NA
d_gene: NA
v_gene: TRBV20-1
CDR3nt: TGCAGTGCTAGGGGTGGCGCCCAGGCAGGATCCTACAATGAGCAGTTCTTC
CDR3aa: CSARGGAQAGSYNEQFF

j_gene: TRBJ2-7
abundance: once
d_gene: NA
v_gene: TRBV5-8
CDR3nt: TGTGCCAGCAGCTACACTCGAGAGCAGTACTTC
CDR3aa: CASSYTREQYF

j_gene: TRBJ1-3
abundance: once
d_gene: TRBD1
v_gene: TRBV18
CDR3nt: TGTGCCAGCTCACCAGTCACAGGGGCCCCCTCTGGAAACACCATATATTTT
CDR3aa: CASSPVTGAPSGNTIYF

j_gene: TRBJ2-1
abundance: NA
d_gene: TRBD1
v_gene: TRBV7-9
CDR3nt: TGTGCCAGCAGCCTTTTCGGACAGGCCGCTGAGCAGTTCTTC
CDR3aa: CASSLFGQAAEQFF

j_gene: TRBJ2-2
abundance: NA
d_gene: TRBD2
v_gene: TRBV30
CDR3nt: TGTGCCTGGATGACTAGCCACCGGGAGCTGTTTTTT
CDR3aa: CAWMTSHRELFF

j_gene: TRBJ2-6
abundance: NA
d_gene: NA
v_gene: TRBV15
CDR3nt: TGTGCCACCAGCAGAGACATAATGAAAGCTGGGGCCAACGTCCTGACTTTC
CDR3aa: CATSRDIMKAGANVLTF

j_gene: TRBJ1-1
abundance: NA
d_gene: NA
v_gene: TRBV30
CDR3nt: TGTGCCTGGAGTGGGGTGGGTGAAGCTTTCTTT
CDR3aa: CAWSGVGEAFF

j_gene: TRBJ1-2
abundance: once
d_gene: TRBD1
v_gene: TRBV6-5
CDR3nt: TGTGCCAGCAGTACACGAACAGGGGGCGATGGCTACACCTTC
CDR3aa: CASSTRTGGDGYTF